The present T cell receptor (beta chain) was sequenced within a study of blood T cell repertoires in COVID-19. Study-level background: The United States, Italy and Spain provided the acute and convalescent COVID-19 samples. The analysed material was cDNA or gDNA that came from T cells, B-cell-depleted T cells, or PBMCs.

Trimming left V 7 bases short and J 2 bases short, with 12 bases between. CDR1 and CDR2 from the germline V gene are MNHEY and SVGAGI. There are 14 residues in the CDR3. Study processing details: Reference gene primer amplification yielded estimated nucleated cell counts. The assay was immunoSEQ multiplex PCR, and TCRdb's table has in-frame clones only and misses some. V, J and clone size are those of that table, while D and trimming were read from the DNA. The table lists around 100,000 clones, 89% of them singletons. The chain couples TRBV6-5 to TRBJ1-5, with D possibly being TRBD1 (5 bases). The sample consisted of peripheral blood. The sequence was obtained from a man aged 45 to 65 with COVID-19, enrolled during active disease. The CDR3 sequence is CASTLGGGNQPQHF. CDR3 sequence (DNA): TGTGCCAGCACCTTGGGGGGGGGCAATCAGCCCCAGCATTTT.